By its share, the clone carrying this TCR beta chain is large. Its antigen remains unidentified. The data were taken from a study of metastatic and nonmetastatic thyroid tumors. At the level of the study: The study looked at repertoires side by side in blood and in tumor or nodule tissue from malignant and benign thyroid patients.

Study-wide findings and caveats: Malignant thyroid tumors reportedly had TCR beta diversity that was significantly higher than in benign nodules, in blood and tumor.

The CDR3 extends over 17 amino acids. Germline V gene sequence: CDR1 KGHDR, CDR2 SFDVKD. Trimming took 2 bases from V and 0 from J, leaving 13 bases between them. Nobody among the patients had been given any treatment before thyroid surgery. Through MiXCR, TCRdb re-clonotyped the PCR reads. The table records fewer than 4,500 clones, roughly 36% of them present only once. Sequencing was carried out using adjacent normal tissue. The chain combines TRBV24-1 with TRBJ2-1; D may correspond to TRBD1 or TRBD2 (5 bases each). This TCR was sampled from a male donor with papillary thyroid cancer or a benign thyroid nodule (not recorded which). Some clones in this sample may be carry-over from other donors' samples. The CDR3 DNA reads as TGTGCCACCAGTGATTCGAGGGGCATGGGCTCCTACAATGAGCAGTTCTTC. Translating it yields CATSDSRGMGSYNEQFF.